Below, 19 T cell receptor beta chains from the same sample are listed, as sequenced in a study of blood T cell repertoires in COVID-19. Produced via immunoSEQ multiplex PCR; TCRdb's table is partial and in-frame only. The data show 160,000 or so clones, approximately 84% seen once. Input material: peripheral blood. The receptor set was obtained from a man between 35 and 55 years old with acute or convalescent COVID-19.

This chain uses TRBV27 with TRBJ1-5, with D possibly matching TRBD1 (6 bases). Germline CDR1 reads MNHEY; CDR2 reads SMNVEV (reference sequence). The CDR3 length is 14 residues. Trimming left V 5 bases short and J 6 bases short, with 14 bases between. CDR3 coding DNA: TGTGCCAGCAGTAACACAGGGAGCGGTCAGCCCCAGCATTTT. Amino acids: CASSNTGSGQPQHF.

This chain connects TRBV7-8 to TRBJ1-6; 8 bases are a match to TRBD1. Germline V lookup: CDR1 SGHVS, CDR2 FQNEAQ. The V segment lost 5 bases and the J segment 7 bases; nucleotides outside the gene matches: 4. The CDR3 consists of 14 residues. CDR3 loop: CASSRQGSNSPLHF. The DNA of the CDR3 is TGTGCCAGCAGCCGACAGGGGTCCAATTCACCCCTCCACTTT.

The chain is built from TRBV6-5 and TRBJ1-1; 9 nucleotides agree with TRBD1. Unmatched junction bases numbered 9, after V lost 6 bases and J lost 7 bases. The germline gives CDR1 MNHEY, CDR2 SVGAGI. The CDR3 runs to 14 residues. CDR3 nucleotide sequence: TGTGCCAGCAGGGACCAACAGGGGGCAAATGAAGCTTTCTTT. Its protein product is CASRDQQGANEAFF.

The gene calls are TRBV11-1 and TRBJ2-1; possible D gene TRBD1, 5 bases. The length of the CDR3 is 14 residues. Trimming stripped 1 base from V and 8 bases from J, with 12 bases between. The V gene's germline CDR1 is SGHAT and CDR2 FQDESV (reference sequence). The chain's CDR3 is CASSLVAGYDEQFF. The CDR3 bases are TGTGCCAGCAGCTTAGTGGCAGGGTACGATGAGCAGTTCTTC.

This chain joins TRBV19 and TRBJ1-1; the D gene is possibly TRBD1 (6 bases). V was pared by 6 bases and J by 6 bases, with 11 bases between. The CDR3 has 12 residues. Germline V gives CDR1 LNHDA, CDR2 SQIVND (reference sequence). For the CDR3, the DNA is TGTGCCAGTAGCATACAGGGCCCTGAAGCTTTCTTT. The encoded protein is CASSIQGPEAFF.

Note on this clone: Relative to the germline gene, one junction end is altered; a read error may explain this. The V and J genes are TRBV19 and TRBJ1-2, with TRBD1 matching 7 bases. This CDR3 is built from 13 residues. From germline, CDR1 is LNHDA and CDR2 SQIVND (reference sequence). The CDR3 spells CASSLDRDYGYTF. The CDR3 nucleotides read TGTGCCAGTAGTCTAGACAGGGACTATGGCTACACCTTC.

The CDR3 DNA reads as TGTGCCAGCGGCCCCGGGGGATACACTGAAGCTTTCTTT. It codes for CASGPGGYTEAFF. The chain uses TRBV7-3 and TRBJ1-1; D perhaps matches TRBD1 (5 bases). V was clipped by 8 bases and J by 3 bases, with 13 bases between them. The CDR3 is 13 amino acids. Germline CDR1 and CDR2: SGHTA and FQGTGA.

CDR3 region: CASSLGTGGVLEDYTF. The CDR3, as DNA: TGTGCCAGCAGCTTAGGGACAGGGGGCGTGTTAGAGGACTACACCTTC. The gene calls are TRBV5-8 and TRBJ1-2, with TRBD1 matching 12 bases. The germline gives CDR1 SGHTS, CDR2 YDEGEE. The ends lost 2 bases at V and 10 bases at J; junction bases unmatched: 12. The CDR3 contains 16 residues.

The chain combines TRBV3-1 (or the pseudogene TRBV3-2) with TRBJ1-6; TRBD1 agrees at 9 bases. The CDR3 loop spans 17 amino acids. Germline V lookup: CDR1 LGHDT, CDR2 YNNKEL (reference sequence). The trim removed 1 base at V and 7 bases at J, leaving 8 bases unmatched. In nucleotides, the CDR3 is TGTGCCAGCAGCCAAGGCGGACAGGGGACCTTAAATTCACCCCTCCACTTT. The encoded protein is CASSQGGQGTLNSPLHF.

The J gene is TRBJ1-1, the V gene TRBV11-2; D might be TRBD1 (6 bases). V was cut by 5 bases and J by 8 bases, with 21 bases left in between. The CDR3 contains 15 residues. CDR1 SGHAT and CDR2 FQNNGV come from the germline V gene. CDR3 protein: CASSLPWEQGIEAFF. The CDR3 bases are TGTGCCAGCAGCCTCCCCTGGGAGCAGGGGATAGAAGCTTTCTTT.

V usage is TRBV7-3 and J usage is TRBJ2-2, with 10 bases aligning to TRBD1. Germline CDR1 and CDR2: SGHTA and FQGTGA. The trim removed 5 bases at V and 6 bases at J, leaving 6 bases unmatched. The CDR3 is 15 residues long. The CDR3 DNA is TGTGCCAGCAGCAAGGGACAGGGGAGGGCCGGGGAGCTGTTTTTT. It specifies CASSKGQGRAGELFF.

The rearrangement uses TRBV6-1 and TRBJ1-6, with TRBD1 matching over 9 bases. Germline V gene sequence: CDR1 MNHNS, CDR2 SASEGT. With 2 bases clipped from V and 7 bases from J, the junction kept 3 bases outside the gene matches. The CDR3 is 15 residues long. The CDR3 nucleotides are TGTGCCAGCAGTGAACACAGGGGGCAAAATTCACCCCTCCACTTT. It encodes CASSEHRGQNSPLHF.

The chain carries TRBV5-1 and TRBJ1-5; 8 positions agree with TRBD1. Unmatched junction bases numbered 8, after V lost 5 bases and J lost 4 bases. The CDR3 is 15 amino acids. Germline CDR1 SGHRS, CDR2 YFSETQ. The CDR3 here is CASSETGTGNQPQHF. The DNA for the CDR3 is TGCGCCAGCAGTGAAACCGGGACAGGTAATCAGCCCCAGCATTTT.

This clone was counted a single time. The chain couples TRBV23-1 to TRBJ1-1; D call uncertain. TRBV23-1 is assigned to the ORF class and has an uncertain function. V was cut by 7 bases and J by 4 bases, with 10 bases left in between. The CDR3 is 12 amino acids. CDR3 region: CASILRSTEAFF. The CDR3 DNA follows: TGCGCCAGCATACTCCGGAGCACTGAAGCTTTCTTT.

The rearrangement uses TRBV11-2 and TRBJ2-2; the match to TRBD1 covers 7 bases. V lost 8 bases and J lost 4; bases outside the gene matches: 4. The CDR3 length is 13 residues. CDR1 SGHAT and CDR2 FQNNGV come from the germline V gene. The CDR3 loop reads CASQGVSTGELFF. The CDR3 DNA reads TGTGCCAGCCAGGGGGTCAGCACCGGGGAGCTGTTTTTT.

The chain links TRBV9 to TRBJ2-3; D perhaps matches TRBD1 (7 bases). CDR3 size: 15 residues. V lost 3 bases and J 4 bases, leaving 15 bases between the germline ends. Germline values: CDR1 SGDLS, CDR2 YYNGEE. The CDR3 is CASSAQGLAADTQYF. The CDR3 DNA reads TGTGCCAGCAGCGCACAGGGGTTAGCGGCAGATACGCAGTATTTT.

The chain combines TRBV9 with TRBJ2-1; D is possibly TRBD2 (6 bases). The CDR3 is made up of 15 amino acids. Trimming left V 0 bases short and J 8 bases short, with 15 bases between. CDR1 and CDR2 (germline): SGDLS, YYNGEE. The CDR3 spells CASSVAGVGNDEQFF. CDR3 sequence (DNA): TGTGCCAGCAGCGTAGCGGGGGTAGGTAACGATGAGCAGTTCTTC.

This chain uses TRBV19 with TRBJ1-2; D possibly corresponds to TRBD1 (6 bases). Trimming stripped 7 bases from V and 7 bases from J, with 10 bases between. Looked up from germline, CDR1 is LNHDA and CDR2 is SQIVND (reference sequence). The CDR3 spans 11 residues. CDR3 sequence reads: CASMGARGYTF. Here the CDR3 DNA reads TGTGCCAGTATGGGGGCTCGTGGCTACACCTTC.

This chain links TRBV11-2 with TRBJ1-6; a possible D gene is TRBD1 (6 bases). Germline V CDR1 and CDR2: SGHAT, FQNNGV. The V end was cut by 1 base, the J end by 6 bases, with 10 bases between. The CDR3 covers 15 residues. CDR3 protein: CASSLGQEINSPLHF. The CDR3 bases are TGTGCCAGCAGCTTAGGACAGGAAATTAATTCACCCCTCCACTTT.